This T cell receptor beta chain was found in a study of patients and donors after allogeneic stem cell transplantation. The J segment lost 7 bases and the V segment lost 1 base, leaving 7 bases of the junction unmatched. The CDR3 totals 15 residues. The germline gives CDR1 SGHAT, CDR2 FQNNGV. One entry per CDR3 protein, called by TCRdb with MiXCR from the RT-PCR reads. The data show about a million distinct CDR3 sequences, about a sixth seen once. This rearrangement joins TRBV11-2 to TRBJ2-1; 7 bases are a match to TRBD2. Material for sequencing was blood, either unsorted or a sorted T cell fraction (not recorded which). The receptor was isolated from a human donor who was either an allogeneic HSCT recipient or a stem cell or donor lymphocyte infusion donor (not recorded which). It is not recorded whose cells these are; they may come from a transplant donor. The CDR3 protein is CASSLVGRAGNEQFF. CDR3 nucleotide sequence: TGTGCCAGCAGCTTAGTGGGGAGGGCCGGGAATGAGCAGTTCTTC.